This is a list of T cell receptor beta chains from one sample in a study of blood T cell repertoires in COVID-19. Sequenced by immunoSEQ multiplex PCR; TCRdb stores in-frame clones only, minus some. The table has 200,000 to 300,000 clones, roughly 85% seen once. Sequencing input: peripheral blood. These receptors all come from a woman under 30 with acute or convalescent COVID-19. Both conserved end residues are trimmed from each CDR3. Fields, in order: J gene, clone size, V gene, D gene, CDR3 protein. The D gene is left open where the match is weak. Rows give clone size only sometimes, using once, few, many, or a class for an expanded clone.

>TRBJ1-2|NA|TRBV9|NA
ASSPSGRVVYGYT
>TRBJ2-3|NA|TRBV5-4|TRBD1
ASRSTGSTDTQY
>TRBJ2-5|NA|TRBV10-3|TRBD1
AISQGGRETQY
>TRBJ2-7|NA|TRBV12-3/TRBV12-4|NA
ASSFGAFYEQY
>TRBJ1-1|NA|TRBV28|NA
ASSLSAGRMNTEAF
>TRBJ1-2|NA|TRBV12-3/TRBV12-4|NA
ASSFSGRYGYT
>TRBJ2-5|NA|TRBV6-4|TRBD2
ASSGLAGETQY
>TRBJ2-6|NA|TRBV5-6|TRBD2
ASSRGQTGGTGANVLT
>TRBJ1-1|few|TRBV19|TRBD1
ASSQRQGLRTEAF
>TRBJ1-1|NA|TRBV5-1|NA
ASSLHSGPIEAF
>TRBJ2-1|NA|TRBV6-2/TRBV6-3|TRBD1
ASSAQGASYNEQF
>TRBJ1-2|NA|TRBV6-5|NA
ASSYSSGPYGYT
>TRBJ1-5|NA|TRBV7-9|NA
ASSFRGDNQPQH
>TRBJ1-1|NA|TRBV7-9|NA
ASSIQGGTEAF
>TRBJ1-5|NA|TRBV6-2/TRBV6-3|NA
ASSYEDLNQPQH
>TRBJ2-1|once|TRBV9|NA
ASSVTVAEPYNEQF
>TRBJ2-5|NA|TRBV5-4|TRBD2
ASVSAGGETQY
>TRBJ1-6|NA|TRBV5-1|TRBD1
ASSGDREVSPLH
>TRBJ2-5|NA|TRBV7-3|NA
ASSLTGEETQY
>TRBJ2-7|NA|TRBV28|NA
ASSFGGPPYEQY
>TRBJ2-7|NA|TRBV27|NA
ASSLGLAGHEQY
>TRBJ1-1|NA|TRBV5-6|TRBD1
ASTEILQGVTEAF
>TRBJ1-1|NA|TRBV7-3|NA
ASGFQGNTEAF
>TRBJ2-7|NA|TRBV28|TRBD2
ASSLIRLAGGWLGEQY
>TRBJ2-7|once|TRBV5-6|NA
ASSLASYEQY
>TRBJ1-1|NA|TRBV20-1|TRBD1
SASTGGVDTEAF
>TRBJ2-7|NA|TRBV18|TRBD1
ASSPAGGQDEQY
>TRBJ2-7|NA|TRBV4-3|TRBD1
ASSQDRAGGREQY